Detailed here is one T cell receptor (beta chain). V lost 5 bases to trimming and J lost 5 bases; unmatched junction nucleotides: 5. The CDR3 is 15 residues long. In germline, CDR1 is SNHLY, CDR2 FYNNEI. The source of the sample is a study of OX40 agonist ivuxolimab in advanced cancers. Background on the study: Patients got intravenous ivuxolimab at 0.01 to 10 mg/kg every 2 weeks.

Method: immunoSEQ multiplex PCR; TCRdb's copy keeps in-frame clones and lacks some. This sample carries about 69,000 clones, about nine tenths of them seen once, and the ten largest clones take under 0.35%. The specimen was CD4+ or CD8+ T cells sorted from blood, collected in a trial of the OX40 agonist ivuxolimab. This TCR came from an adult with an advanced solid tumor such as melanoma, head and neck, liver or kidney cancer. The genes are TRBV2 and TRBJ2-7, with 14 bases identical to TRBD2. The DNA of the CDR3 is TGTGCCAGCAGTTTGGGACTAGCGGGAGTAAACGAGCAGTACTTC. It yields the protein CASSLGLAGVNEQYF. Drawing the rest from reference TRBV2 and TRBJ2-7, the complete variable domain is EPEVTQTPSHQVTQMGQEVILRCVPISNHLYFYWYRQILGQKVEFLVSFYNNEISEKSEIFDDQFSVERPDGSNFTLKIRSTKLEDSAMYFCASSLGLAGVNEQYFGPGTRLTVT.